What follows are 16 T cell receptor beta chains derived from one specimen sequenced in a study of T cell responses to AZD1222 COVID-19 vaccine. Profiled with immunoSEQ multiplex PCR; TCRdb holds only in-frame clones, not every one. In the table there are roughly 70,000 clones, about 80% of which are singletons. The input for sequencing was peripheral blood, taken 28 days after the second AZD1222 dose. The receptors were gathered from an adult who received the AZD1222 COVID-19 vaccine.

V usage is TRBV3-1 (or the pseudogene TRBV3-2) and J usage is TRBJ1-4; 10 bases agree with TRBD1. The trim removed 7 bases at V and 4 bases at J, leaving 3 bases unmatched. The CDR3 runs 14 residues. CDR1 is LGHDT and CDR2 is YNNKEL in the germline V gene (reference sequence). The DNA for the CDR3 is TGTGCCAGCACCCGGACAGGGGGTAATGAAAAACTGTTTTTT. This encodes CASTRTGGNEKLFF.

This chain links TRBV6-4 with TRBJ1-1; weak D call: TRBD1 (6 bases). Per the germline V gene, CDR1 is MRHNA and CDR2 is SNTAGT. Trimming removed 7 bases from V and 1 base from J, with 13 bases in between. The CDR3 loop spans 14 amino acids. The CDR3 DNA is TGTGCCAGCACTATGGACAGCGAGAACACTGAAGCTTTCTTT. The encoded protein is CASTMDSENTEAFF.

In DNA, the CDR3 is TGTGCCAGCAGCGTCCGGGACAACCAAGAGACCCAGTACTTC. Its translation: CASSVRDNQETQYF. This chain uses TRBV9 with TRBJ2-5; the D gene is possibly TRBD1 (6 bases). Deletions cut 2 bases from V and 0 bases from J, with 8 bases between. CDR1 is SGDLS and CDR2 is YYNGEE in the germline V gene. CDR3 length: 14 residues.

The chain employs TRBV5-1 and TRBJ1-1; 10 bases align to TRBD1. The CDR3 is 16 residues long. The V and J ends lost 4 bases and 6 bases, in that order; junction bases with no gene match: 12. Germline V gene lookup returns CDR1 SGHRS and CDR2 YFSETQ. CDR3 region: CASSDGTGVQSAEAFF. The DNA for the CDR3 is TGCGCCAGCAGCGACGGGACAGGGGTCCAATCGGCTGAAGCTTTCTTT.

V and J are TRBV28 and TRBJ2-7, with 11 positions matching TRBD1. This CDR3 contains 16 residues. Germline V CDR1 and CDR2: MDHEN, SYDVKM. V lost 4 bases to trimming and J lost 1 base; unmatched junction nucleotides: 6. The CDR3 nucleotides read TGTGCCAGCAGTTCCGTCCGGGACAGGGGGTCCTACGAGCAGTACTTC. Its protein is CASSSVRDRGSYEQYF.

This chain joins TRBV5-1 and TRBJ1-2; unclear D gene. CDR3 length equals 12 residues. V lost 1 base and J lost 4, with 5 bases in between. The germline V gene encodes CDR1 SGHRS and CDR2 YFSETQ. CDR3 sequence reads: CASSLTTYGYTF. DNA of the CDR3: TGCGCCAGCAGCTTGACAACCTATGGCTACACCTTC.

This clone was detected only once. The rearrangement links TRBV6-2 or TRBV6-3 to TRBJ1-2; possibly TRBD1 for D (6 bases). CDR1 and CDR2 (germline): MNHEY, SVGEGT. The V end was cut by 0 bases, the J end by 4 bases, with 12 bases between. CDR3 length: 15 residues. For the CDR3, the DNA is TGTGCCAGCAGTTACTCACCAGGGGCGGGCTATGGCTACACCTTC. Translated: CASSYSPGAGYGYTF.

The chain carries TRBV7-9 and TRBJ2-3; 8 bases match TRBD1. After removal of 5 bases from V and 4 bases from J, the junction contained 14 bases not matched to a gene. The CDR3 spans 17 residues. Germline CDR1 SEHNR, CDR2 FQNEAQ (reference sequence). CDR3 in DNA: TGTGCCAGCAGCCCGACCCCCCAGGGGGCGCCTGCAGATACGCAGTATTTT. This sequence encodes CASSPTPQGAPADTQYF.

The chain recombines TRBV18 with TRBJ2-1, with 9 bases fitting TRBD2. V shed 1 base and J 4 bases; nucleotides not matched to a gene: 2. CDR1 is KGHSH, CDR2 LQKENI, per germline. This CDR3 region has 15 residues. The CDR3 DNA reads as TGTGCCAGCTCACCACTAGCGGGGGAATACAATGAGCAGTTCTTC. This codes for CASSPLAGEYNEQFF. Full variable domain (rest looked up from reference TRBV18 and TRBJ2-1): NAGVMQNPRHLVRRRGQEARLRCSPMKGHSHVYWYRQLPEEGLKFMVYLQKENIIDESGMPKERFSAEFPKEGPSILRIQQVVRGDSAAYFCASSPLAGEYNEQFFGPGTRLTVL.

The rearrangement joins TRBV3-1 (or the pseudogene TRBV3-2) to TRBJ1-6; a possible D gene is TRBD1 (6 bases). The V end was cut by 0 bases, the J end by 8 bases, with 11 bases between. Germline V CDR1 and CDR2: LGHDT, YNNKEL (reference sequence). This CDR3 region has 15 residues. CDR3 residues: CASSQDTGIYSPLHF. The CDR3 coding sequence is TGTGCCAGCAGCCAAGATACAGGGATTTATTCACCCCTCCACTTT.

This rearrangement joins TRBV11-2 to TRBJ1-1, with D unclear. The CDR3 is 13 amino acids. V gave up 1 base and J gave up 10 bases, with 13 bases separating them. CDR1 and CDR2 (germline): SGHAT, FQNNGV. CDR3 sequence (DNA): TGTGCCAGCAGCTTAGGGGGTTATGTTCGAGCTTTCTTT. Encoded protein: CASSLGGYVRAFF.

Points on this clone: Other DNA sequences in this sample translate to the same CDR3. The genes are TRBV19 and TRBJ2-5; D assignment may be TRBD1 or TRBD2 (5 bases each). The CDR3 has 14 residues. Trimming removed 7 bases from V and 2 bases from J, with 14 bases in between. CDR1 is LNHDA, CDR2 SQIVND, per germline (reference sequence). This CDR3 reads CASTSGTGQETQYF. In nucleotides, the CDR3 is TGTGCCAGTACCTCCGGGACGGGGCAAGAGACCCAGTACTTC.

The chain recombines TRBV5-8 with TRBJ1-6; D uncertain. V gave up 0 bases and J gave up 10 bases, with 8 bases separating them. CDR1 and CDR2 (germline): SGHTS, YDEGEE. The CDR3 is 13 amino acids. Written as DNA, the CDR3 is TGTGCCAGCAGCTTGGAAAGGCAGTCACCCCTCCACTTT. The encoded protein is CASSLERQSPLHF. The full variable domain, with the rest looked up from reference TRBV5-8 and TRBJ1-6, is EAGVTQSPTHLIKTRGQQATLRCSPISGHTSVYWYQQALGLGLQFLLWYDEGEERNRGNFPPRFSGRQFPNYSSELNVNALELEDSALYLCASSLERQSPLHFGNGTRLTVT.

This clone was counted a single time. The CDR3, as DNA: TGTGCCAGCAGGGGGGACAGCGGTTTCTTGGATGAAAAACTGTTTTTT. It specifies CASRGDSGFLDEKLFF. The rearrangement links TRBV2 to TRBJ1-4; the match to TRBD1 covers 7 bases. The length of the CDR3 is 16 residues. Losses at the gene ends were 6 bases for V and 6 bases for J; bases not matched to a gene: 13. CDR1 and CDR2 from the germline V gene are SNHLY and FYNNEI.

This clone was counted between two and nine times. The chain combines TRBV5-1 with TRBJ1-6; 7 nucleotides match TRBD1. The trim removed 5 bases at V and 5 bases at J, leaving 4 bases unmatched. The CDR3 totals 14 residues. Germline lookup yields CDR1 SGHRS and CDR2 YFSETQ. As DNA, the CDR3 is TGCGCCAGCAGACCTGACAGGGATAATTCACCCCTCCACTTT. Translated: CASRPDRDNSPLHF. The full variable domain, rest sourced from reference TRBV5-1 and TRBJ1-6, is KAGVTQTPRYLIKTRGQQVTLSCSPISGHRSVSWYQQTPGQGLQFLFEYFSETQRNKGNFPGRFSGRQFSNSRSEMNVSTLELGDSALYLCASRPDRDNSPLHFGNGTRLTVT.

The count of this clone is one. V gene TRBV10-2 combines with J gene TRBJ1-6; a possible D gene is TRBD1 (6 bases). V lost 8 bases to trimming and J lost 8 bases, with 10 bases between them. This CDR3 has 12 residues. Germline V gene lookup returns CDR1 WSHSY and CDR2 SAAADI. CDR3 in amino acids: CASGRGDSPLHF. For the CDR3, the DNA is TGCGCCAGCGGCAGGGGTGATTCACCCCTCCACTTT.